This note documents a single T cell receptor beta chain sequence. This sample was taken from a study of blood T cell repertoires in COVID-19. Study-wide context: Some COVID-19 samples were acute and others convalescent; all came from the United States, Italy and Spain. In each case, the material was cDNA or gDNA derived from T cells, B-cell-depleted T cells, or PBMCs.

Authors' processing steps: Estimation of nucleated cell counts relied on the amplification of reference gene primers. Assay: immunoSEQ multiplex PCR; the TCRdb copy retains only in-frame clones and omits some. V and J calls and clone size are given by that table; D and trimming were obtained from the DNA. The top ten clones hold 3% of a sample with some 350,000 clones, about 87% of them seen once. From germline, CDR1 is MDHEN and CDR2 SYDVKM. Unmatched junction bases numbered 9, after V lost 4 bases and J lost 8 bases. This CDR3 comprises 16 residues. The chain carries TRBV28 and TRBJ2-1, with 12 bases fitting TRBD1. The sample comprised peripheral blood. The sequence was obtained from a human donor in a cohort sampled during active COVID-19. The CDR3 reads CASSSRTGTGGDEQFF. In DNA, the CDR3 is TGTGCCAGCAGTTCCCGAACCGGGACAGGGGGCGATGAGCAGTTCTTC.